The 11 T cell receptor beta chains given below trace back to one sample, sequenced in a study of shared clonotypes between healthy human individuals. As defined, naive CD8 cells were CD45RO-negative and positively selected for CCR7, with terminally differentiated effector memory CD45RA+ cells excluded. Libraries were prepared by immunoSEQ multiplex PCR; TCRdb keeps only in-frame clonotypes and omits some of them. The data show some 2 million clones, 85% to 95% seen once. Specimen: naive CD8+ T cells sorted from blood. The receptors were sampled from a young man in good health.

This clone was found once. The chain has TRBV5-5 and TRBJ2-5; unclear D gene. Trimming stripped 5 bases from V and 5 bases from J, with 7 bases between. The CDR3 contains 11 residues. Germline-derived CDR1 and CDR2 are SGHKS and YYEKEE (reference sequence). The CDR3 here is CASSLMETQYF. CDR3 bases: TGTGCCAGCAGTCTAATGGAGACCCAGTACTTC.

This clone occurred once. V usage is TRBV11-2 and J usage is TRBJ2-7; 7 bases fit TRBD1. The CDR3 runs 14 residues. Trimming cost V 5 bases and J 3 bases; bases outside gene matches: 7. Germline CDR1 SGHAT, CDR2 FQNNGV. DNA of the CDR3: TGTGCCAGCAGCCCCGCTGGGACAGTCTACGAGCAGTACTTC. Its protein product is CASSPAGTVYEQYF.

The chain links TRBV27 to TRBJ2-7; D unresolved. CDR3 length equals 13 residues. The V gene's germline CDR1 is MNHEY and CDR2 SMNVEV (reference sequence). V was shortened by 3 bases and J by 5 bases, with 11 bases between the two germline ends. This CDR3 is CASSFSRNHEQYF. The DNA of the CDR3 is TGTGCCAGCAGTTTTAGCAGGAATCACGAGCAGTACTTC.

As concerns this clone: The sample has other DNA sequences that encode this CDR3 too. V and J are TRBV7-9 and TRBJ2-7; D might be TRBD2 (5 bases). The V and J ends lost 5 bases and 3 bases respectively, with 8 bases between them. The CDR3 is 12 residues long. Germline V gives CDR1 SEHNR, CDR2 FQNEAQ (reference sequence). The CDR3 region has the DNA TGTGCCAGCAGCCTCGGGGTCTACGAGCAGTACTTC. Protein sequence: CASSLGVYEQYF.

The J gene is TRBJ1-3, the V gene TRBV4-1, with no clear D. The V and J ends lost 1 base and 1 base respectively, with 8 bases between them. Germline values: CDR1 MGHRA, CDR2 YSYEKL. The CDR3 has 15 residues. The CDR3 DNA reads TGCGCCAGCAGCCAAGGGGAGGGTTCTGGAAACACCATATATTTT. This translates into CASSQGEGSGNTIYF.

V is TRBV5-1 and J is TRBJ2-7; 8 bases line up with TRBD1. The CDR3 runs 15 residues. The V gene end was trimmed by 0 bases and the J gene end by 5 bases; junction bases not matched to a gene: 7. CDR1 is SGHRS, CDR2 YFSETQ, per germline. Written as DNA, the CDR3 is TGCGCCAGCAGCTTGGCGTTCAGGGGGCAGGACGAGCAGTACTTC. This codes for CASSLAFRGQDEQYF.

J is TRBJ1-4 and V is TRBV5-5, with D possibly matching TRBD1 (5 bases). Trimming shortened V by 2 bases and J by 0 bases, and 11 bases separated the two germline ends. The CDR3 totals 16 residues. The germline gives CDR1 SGHKS, CDR2 YYEKEE (reference sequence). The CDR3 sequence: CASSLDSLATNEKLFF. CDR3 DNA: TGTGCCAGCAGCTTAGACAGCCTTGCAACTAATGAAAAACTGTTTTTT.

The chain carries TRBV7-3 and TRBJ2-3, with D perhaps given as TRBD1 or TRBD2 (5 bases each). The germline V gene has CDR1 SGHTA and CDR2 FQGTGA. The CDR3 contains 16 residues. V was pared by 2 bases and J by 5 bases, with 17 bases between. The CDR3 DNA sequence: TGTGCCAGCAGCTTATGGCCTAGCAGGGAAGGAGATACGCAGTATTTT. Translated: CASSLWPSREGDTQYF.

The chain couples TRBV4-1 to TRBJ1-1; unclear D gene. The CDR3 has 14 amino acids. V lost 4 bases, J lost 1 base, and 10 bases lay in between. Germline CDR1 is MGHRA and CDR2 is YSYEKL. The DNA for the CDR3 is TGCGCCAGCAGCCTGTTATTCGGGAACACTGAAGCTTTCTTT. This codes for CASSLLFGNTEAFF.

As to this clone: No DNA is shown, since the ends of the CDR3 on it are uncertain; the CDR3 is the one TCRdb lists. The chain has TRBV7-6 and TRBJ2-3; TRBD2, the table's D call, was not compared with the DNA. CDR1 and CDR2 (germline): SGHVS, FNYEAQ. The CDR3 extends over 16 residues, inclusive of both ends. The CDR3: CASSTSGGLNRDTQYF.

This clone was picked up one time. The sample has other DNA sequences that encode this CDR3 too. J is TRBJ1-2 and V is TRBV7-9; possibly TRBD1 for D (5 bases). Germline V gives CDR1 SEHNR, CDR2 FQNEAQ (reference sequence). The CDR3 runs to 14 residues. Trimming removed 5 bases from V and 2 bases from J, with 12 bases in between. In DNA, the CDR3 is TGTGCCAGCAGCCCCGACAGCCCAAACTATGGCTACACCTTC. Its translation is CASSPDSPNYGYTF. The full variable domain, its missing parts supplied by reference TRBV7-9 and TRBJ1-2, is DTGVSQNPRHKITKRGQNVTFRCDPISEHNRLYWYRQTLGQGPEFLTYFQNEAQLEKSRLLSDRFSAERPKGSFSTLEIQRTEQGDSAMYLCASSPDSPNYGYTFGSGTRLTVV.